The 28 T cell receptor beta chains below were found in one sample sequenced in a study of T-cell memory formation after mild COVID-19. TCRdb reprocessed the 5' RACE reads via MiXCR and lists one record per CDR3 protein. Altogether fewer than 400,000 distinct CDR3 sequences are present, under 15% being singletons, with the ten largest covering 20% to 25%. Material: PBMCs or a T cell subset sorted from them (not recorded which). Receptors originate from a man between 18 and 35 years old who had mild COVID-19 (a few samples of this study predate the infection). Cell type and time point are not known.

This clonotype was counted a few times. The rearrangement joins TRBV29-1 to TRBJ2-3; 10 bases are a match to TRBD1. The V and J ends lost 3 bases and 6 bases, in that order; junction bases with no gene match: 3. The germline V gene has CDR1 SQVTM and CDR2 ANQGSEA. CDR3 length equals 13 residues. The CDR3 loop reads CSVEGQGMDTQYF. CDR3 nucleotides: TGCAGCGTTGAGGGACAGGGGATGGATACGCAGTATTTT.

This chain connects TRBV4-1 to TRBJ2-2; no clear D. Germline CDR1 is MGHRA and CDR2 is YSYEKL. Between the trimmed V and J ends, which lost 8 bases and 0 bases, there was a span of 13 bases. The CDR3 has 15 amino acids. CDR3 bases: TGCGCCAGCCGAAAAGGTCAGGCGAACACCGGGGAGCTGTTTTTT. This gives the protein CASRKGQANTGELFF.

The rearrangement joins TRBV12-3 or TRBV12-4 to TRBJ1-5, with 7 bases fitting TRBD1. The CDR3 is made up of 16 amino acids. V lost 5 bases, J lost 7 bases, and 14 bases stayed unmatched. As DNA, the CDR3 is TGTGCCAGCAGTAAGGGGGCCCCAAGCGGTGCCCAGCCCCAGCATTTT. This codes for CASSKGAPSGAQPQHF.

This chain uses TRBV6-2 or TRBV6-3 with TRBJ2-6; D might be TRBD1 (5 bases). CDR1 is MNHEY and CDR2 is SVGEGT in the germline V gene. The CDR3 spans 16 residues. V was trimmed by 2 bases and J by 1 base, leaving 9 bases between them. The CDR3: CASSYSSGSGANVLTF. The CDR3 DNA reads TGTGCCAGCAGTTACAGCTCAGGGTCTGGGGCCAACGTCCTGACTTTC.

The chain links TRBV20-1 to TRBJ2-1, with D uncertain. Per germline, CDR1 DFQATT and CDR2 SNEGSKA (reference sequence). The CDR3 has 11 residues. Trimming stripped 3 bases from V and 7 bases from J, with 7 bases between. The CDR3 protein is CSASSLNEQFF. As DNA, the CDR3 is TGCAGTGCTAGTTCGCTGAATGAGCAGTTCTTC.

The chain has TRBV5-4 and TRBJ2-5; D might be TRBD1 (6 bases). The germline gives CDR1 SGHNT, CDR2 YYREEE (reference sequence). V was clipped by 3 bases and J by 5 bases, with 11 bases between them. The CDR3 length is 13 residues. The CDR3 DNA is TGTGCCAGCAGCTCCAGGGGTTGGGAGACCCAGTACTTC. Residues: CASSSRGWETQYF.

This clonotype was observed many times. The chain combines TRBV5-1 with TRBJ2-3; 7 nucleotides agree with TRBD1. Losses at the gene ends were 4 bases for V and 6 bases for J; bases not matched to a gene: 11. The CDR3 has 15 residues. Looked up from germline, CDR1 is SGHRS and CDR2 is YFSETQ. The CDR3 DNA follows: TGCGCCAGCAGCCAGGGGGTAGGGAGCGGCGATACGCAGTATTTT. It specifies CASSQGVGSGDTQYF. The whole variable domain, remainder taken from reference TRBV5-1 and TRBJ2-3, is KAGVTQTPRYLIKTRGQQVTLSCSPISGHRSVSWYQQTPGQGLQFLFEYFSETQRNKGNFPGRFSGRQFSNSRSEMNVSTLELGDSALYLCASSQGVGSGDTQYFGPGTRLTVL.

The rearrangement uses TRBV12-3 or TRBV12-4 and TRBJ2-3, with 14 bases identical to TRBD2. The V segment lost 5 bases and the J segment 1 base; nucleotides outside the gene matches: 5. The CDR3 runs to 17 residues. The CDR3 reads CASSLGLAGGGTDTQYF. CDR3 sequence (DNA): TGTGCCAGCAGTCTCGGACTAGCGGGGGGCGGCACAGATACGCAGTATTTT.

A few counts support this clonotype. The gene calls are TRBV28 and TRBJ1-1; D not resolved. Germline assignment: CDR1 MDHEN and CDR2 SYDVKM. The CDR3 is 13 amino acids. V was cut by 3 bases and J by 11 bases, with 16 bases left in between. Here the CDR3 reads CASSFGLAREAFF. The CDR3 region has the DNA TGTGCCAGCAGTTTCGGTCTGGCCCGGGAGGCTTTCTTT. The complete variable domain, with remaining parts taken from reference TRBV28 and TRBJ1-1, reads DVKVTQSSRYLVKRTGEKVFLECVQDMDHENMFWYRQDPGLGLRLIYFSYDVKMKEKGDIPEGYSVSREKKERFSLILESASTNQTSMYLCASSFGLAREAFFGQGTRLTVV.

This clonotype was seen more than once but under ten times. Here the CDR3 reads CATSTWDRGWTEAFF. The CDR3, as DNA: TGTGCCACCAGCACCTGGGACAGGGGGTGGACTGAAGCTTTCTTT. The V and J genes are TRBV15 and TRBJ1-1; 11 bases are a match to TRBD1. Per the germline V gene, CDR1 is LNHNV and CDR2 is YYDKDF (reference sequence). Trimming at V came to 4 bases and at J to 5 bases, leaving 6 bases not matched to a gene. The CDR3 totals 15 residues.

This clonotype was seen ten or more times. The chain uses TRBV6-5 and TRBJ2-1; TRBD2 might be the D (5 bases). Trimming took 6 bases from V and 6 from J, leaving 18 bases between them. Per germline, CDR1 MNHEY and CDR2 SVGAGI. The CDR3 totals 15 residues. CDR3 protein: CASRRTAPSSNEQFF. CDR3 nucleotides: TGTGCCAGCAGACGGACTGCCCCCTCGTCCAATGAGCAGTTCTTC.

The CDR3 region is CATSRSDLPPDGRQTQYF. The CDR3 DNA sequence: TGTGCCACCAGCAGATCTGACCTTCCCCCGGACGGCCGACAGACCCAGTACTTC. The rearrangement links TRBV15 to TRBJ2-5; D not certain. Germline CDR1 reads LNHNV; CDR2 reads YYDKDF (reference sequence). This CDR3 has 18 residues. V was shortened by 2 bases and J by 6 bases, with 25 bases between the two germline ends.

The V call is TRBV29-1, the J call TRBJ2-2, with a weak D call TRBD2 (6 bases). Trimming took 5 bases from V and 4 from J, leaving 11 bases between them. The CDR3 length is 13 residues. Per the germline V gene, CDR1 is SQVTM and CDR2 is ANQGSEA. The CDR3 sequence: CSVTTGLTGELFF. The CDR3 region has the DNA TGCAGCGTTACCACGGGACTCACCGGGGAGCTGTTTTTT.

This clonotype was found a few times. This rearrangement joins TRBV20-1 to TRBJ2-1; 13 positions agree with TRBD2. Unmatched junction bases numbered 5, after V lost 6 bases and J lost 0 bases. In germline, CDR1 is DFQATT, CDR2 SNEGSKA (reference sequence). CDR3 length equals 16 residues. For the CDR3, the DNA is TGCAGTGCCCCGACTAGCGGGGGGAGCTCCTACAATGAGCAGTTCTTC. This gives the protein CSAPTSGGSSYNEQFF.

The rearrangement joins TRBV4-1 to TRBJ2-1, with D unclear. Germline loops: CDR1 MGHRA, CDR2 YSYEKL. The CDR3 runs 13 residues. V lost 1 base and J 5 bases, leaving 6 bases between the germline ends. In DNA form, the CDR3 reads TGCGCCAGCAGCCAAGTGGAGAACAATGAGCAGTTCTTC. The encoded protein is CASSQVENNEQFF.

This clonotype has more than one count but fewer than ten. The chain combines TRBV12-3 or TRBV12-4 with TRBJ1-1; D is uncertain. V dropped 2 bases and J dropped 10 bases, with 14 bases sitting between them. This CDR3 has 13 amino acids. CDR3 coding DNA: TGTGCCAGCAGTTTATTCGCTAAACCGGTAGCTTTCTTT. It codes for CASSLFAKPVAFF.

The chain couples TRBV7-9 to TRBJ2-7, with a possible D match to TRBD2 (5 bases). Germline CDR1 is SEHNR and CDR2 is FQNEAQ (reference sequence). The length of the CDR3 is 14 residues. V was cut by 0 bases and J by 5 bases, with 11 bases left in between. As DNA, the CDR3 is TGTGCCAGCAGCTTAGCGTCCGGAGGAGACGAGCAGTACGTC. Translating gives CASSLASGGDEQYV.

This clonotype was seen at least ten times. V gene TRBV12-3 or TRBV12-4 combines with J gene TRBJ2-1, with 7 bases matching TRBD2. The CDR3 totals 14 residues. V lost 2 bases to trimming and J lost 2 bases; unmatched junction nucleotides: 0. CDR3 loop: CASSLSGAYNEQFF. CDR3 in DNA: TGTGCCAGCAGTTTAAGCGGGGCCTACAATGAGCAGTTCTTC.

There are a few counts of this clonotype. This chain connects TRBV7-9 to TRBJ1-4; D gene unclear. CDR1 and CDR2 from the germline V gene are SEHNR and FQNEAQ (reference sequence). The CDR3 has 17 amino acids. Trimming shortened V by 5 bases and J by 4 bases, and 20 bases separated the two germline ends. The CDR3 spells CASSHPTSTRNNEKLFF. CDR3 sequence (DNA): TGTGCCAGCAGCCATCCTACTTCTACAAGAAATAATGAAAAACTGTTTTTT.

This clonotype was recorded a few times. V is TRBV9 and J is TRBJ1-1; D unclear. Germline values: CDR1 SGDLS, CDR2 YYNGEE. There are 17 residues in the CDR3. V lost 0 bases, J lost 0 bases, and 15 bases lay in between. The CDR3 sequence is CASSVGERDSMNTEAFF. As DNA, the CDR3 is TGTGCCAGCAGCGTAGGAGAAAGGGATTCTATGAACACTGAAGCTTTCTTT.

This clonotype was counted only a few times. CDR3 nucleotide sequence: TGCGCCAGCAGCTTGGATAGCGCAGATACGCAGTATTTT. Protein product: CASSLDSADTQYF. This chain joins TRBV5-1 and TRBJ2-3, with D maybe TRBD2 (5 bases). Germline V gene lookup returns CDR1 SGHRS and CDR2 YFSETQ. The length of the CDR3 is 13 residues. V was clipped by 0 bases and J by 4 bases, with 6 bases between them.

This clonotype was seen a handful of times. The genes are TRBV20-1 and TRBJ1-5; possible D gene TRBD1, 6 bases. CDR1 is DFQATT, CDR2 SNEGSKA, per germline (reference sequence). CDR3 length: 16 residues. Trimming removed 2 bases at V and 6 bases at J, with 20 bases between. This CDR3 reads CSARFGGEGTGQPQHF. The CDR3 DNA is TGCAGTGCTAGATTCGGGGGCGAGGGTACAGGTCAGCCCCAGCATTTT.

This clonotype has just a few counts. V and J are TRBV7-3 and TRBJ2-1; D uncertain. Germline-derived CDR1 and CDR2 are SGHTA and FQGTGA. V was trimmed by 5 bases and J by 8 bases, leaving 13 bases between them. This CDR3 comprises 13 residues. The CDR3 is CASSPGPSDEQFF. The CDR3, as DNA: TGTGCCAGCAGCCCCGGACCAAGCGATGAGCAGTTCTTC.

The sample holds a few counts of this clonotype. V usage is TRBV5-1 and J usage is TRBJ1-5, with D perhaps matching TRBD1 (5 bases). Germline CDR1 SGHRS, CDR2 YFSETQ. Trimming stripped 0 bases from V and 2 bases from J, with 9 bases between. The CDR3 is 15 residues long. Written as DNA, the CDR3 is TGCGCCAGCAGCTTGGATTCGGGGGGCAATCAGCCCCAGCATTTT. Translation gives CASSLDSGGNQPQHF.

Only a few counts were recorded for this clonotype. V gene TRBV4-1 combines with J gene TRBJ2-6; tentatively, D is TRBD1 (5 bases). Trimming left V 1 base short and J 2 bases short, with 9 bases between. CDR1 and CDR2 (germline): MGHRA, YSYEKL. The CDR3 runs 16 residues. This CDR3 is CASSQGRVTGANVLTF. The CDR3 bases are TGCGCCAGCAGCCAAGGCAGGGTCACTGGGGCCAACGTCCTGACTTTC.

The chain combines TRBV19 with TRBJ2-3, with unresolved D. There are 14 residues in the CDR3. Germline-derived CDR1 and CDR2 are LNHDA and SQIVND (reference sequence). V lost 3 bases and J lost 1, with 8 bases in between. CDR3 in amino acids: CASSIMGGTDTQYF. CDR3 DNA sequence: TGTGCCAGTAGTATCATGGGTGGCACAGATACGCAGTATTTT.

This clonotype appeared many times. The gene calls are TRBV7-9 and TRBJ1-5, with no clear D. The germline gives CDR1 SEHNR, CDR2 FQNEAQ (reference sequence). V was shortened by 5 bases and J by 4 bases, with 6 bases between the two germline ends. The CDR3 extends over 12 amino acids. CDR3 sequence: CASSPGNQPQHF. In DNA form, the CDR3 reads TGTGCCAGCAGCCCTGGGAATCAGCCCCAGCATTTT. Full variable domain (outside the CDR3, taken from reference TRBV7-9 and TRBJ1-5): DTGVSQNPRHKITKRGQNVTFRCDPISEHNRLYWYRQTLGQGPEFLTYFQNEAQLEKSRLLSDRFSAERPKGSFSTLEIQRTEQGDSAMYLCASSPGNQPQHFGDGTRLSIL.

This clonotype was seen only a few times. The chain is built from TRBV4-3 and TRBJ2-3; D gene ambiguous. This CDR3 region has 15 residues. With 1 base removed from V and 6 bases from J, the gap between germline ends came to 14 bases. Per germline, CDR1 LGHNA and CDR2 YSLEER. The CDR3 sequence is CASSQGIGRVDTQYF. CDR3 DNA: TGCGCCAGCAGCCAAGGTATCGGCCGAGTGGATACGCAGTATTTT.